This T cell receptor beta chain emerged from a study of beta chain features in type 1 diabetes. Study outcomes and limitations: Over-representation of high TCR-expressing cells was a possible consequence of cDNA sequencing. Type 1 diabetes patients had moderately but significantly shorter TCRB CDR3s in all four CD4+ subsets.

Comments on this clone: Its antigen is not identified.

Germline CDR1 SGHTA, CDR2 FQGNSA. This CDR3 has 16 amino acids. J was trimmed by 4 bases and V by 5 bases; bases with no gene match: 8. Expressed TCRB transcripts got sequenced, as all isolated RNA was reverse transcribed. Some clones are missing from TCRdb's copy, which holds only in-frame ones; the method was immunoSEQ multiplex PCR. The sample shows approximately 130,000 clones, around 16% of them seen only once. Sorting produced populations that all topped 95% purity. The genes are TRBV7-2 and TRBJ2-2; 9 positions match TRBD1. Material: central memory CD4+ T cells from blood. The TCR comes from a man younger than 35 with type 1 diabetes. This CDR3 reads CASSITGGAGTGELFF. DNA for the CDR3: TGTGCCAGCAGCATCACAGGGGGCGCTGGCACCGGGGAGCTGTTTTTT.